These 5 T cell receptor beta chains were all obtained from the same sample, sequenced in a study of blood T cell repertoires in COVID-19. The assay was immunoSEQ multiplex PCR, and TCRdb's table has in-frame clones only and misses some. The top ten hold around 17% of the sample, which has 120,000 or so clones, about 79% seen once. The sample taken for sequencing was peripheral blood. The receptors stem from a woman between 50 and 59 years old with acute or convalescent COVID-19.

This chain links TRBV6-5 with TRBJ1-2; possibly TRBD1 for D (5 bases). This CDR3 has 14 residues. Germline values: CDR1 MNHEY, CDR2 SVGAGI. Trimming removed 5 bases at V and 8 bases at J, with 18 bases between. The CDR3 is CASSPRAGSGGYTF. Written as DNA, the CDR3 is TGTGCCAGCAGTCCCCGGGCAGGGTCCGGCGGCTACACCTTC.

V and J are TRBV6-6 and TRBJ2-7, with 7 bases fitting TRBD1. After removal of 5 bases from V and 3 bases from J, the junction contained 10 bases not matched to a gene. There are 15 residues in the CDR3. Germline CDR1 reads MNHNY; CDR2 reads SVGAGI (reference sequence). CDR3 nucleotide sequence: TGTGCCAGCAGTAATACAGGGGATTTTAACTACGAGCAGTACTTC. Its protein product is CASSNTGDFNYEQYF.

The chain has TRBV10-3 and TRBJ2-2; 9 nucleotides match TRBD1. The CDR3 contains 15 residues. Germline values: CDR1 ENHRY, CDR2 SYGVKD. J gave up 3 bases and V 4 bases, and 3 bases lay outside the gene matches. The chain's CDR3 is CAISGQGGDTGELFF. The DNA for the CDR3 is TGTGCCATCAGTGGACAGGGGGGCGACACCGGGGAGCTGTTTTTT.

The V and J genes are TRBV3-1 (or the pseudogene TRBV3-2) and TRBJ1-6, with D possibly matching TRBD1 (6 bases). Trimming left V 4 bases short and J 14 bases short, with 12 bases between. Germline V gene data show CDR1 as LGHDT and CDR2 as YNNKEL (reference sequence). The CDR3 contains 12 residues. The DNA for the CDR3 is TGTGCCAGCAGCCCCCGTGGGGACACCCTCCACTTT. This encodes CASSPRGDTLHF.

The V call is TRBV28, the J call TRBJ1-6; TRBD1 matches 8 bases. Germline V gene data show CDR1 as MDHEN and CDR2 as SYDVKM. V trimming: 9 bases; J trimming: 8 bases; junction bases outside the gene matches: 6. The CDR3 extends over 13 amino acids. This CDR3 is CASEGQGYSPLHF. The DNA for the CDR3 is TGTGCCAGTGAAGGACAGGGTTATTCACCCCTCCACTTT.